Listed here are 9 T cell receptor beta chains from one sample, sequenced in a study of memory CD4+ T cells and cytomegalovirus serostatus. Sequencing was performed with immunoSEQ multiplex PCR; in TCRdb, only in-frame clones are kept and a portion is missing. The sample shows tens of thousands of clones, roughly 76% of them seen only once. Single viable CD3+CD4+CD8-CD45RO+ cells were sorted as the memory CD4+ T cells. Sequenced sample: memory CD4+ T cells from blood. These receptors originate from an adult in good health and CMV-seronegative.

The V and J genes are TRBV11-3 and TRBJ2-1; 9 nucleotides agree with TRBD2. The trim removed 3 bases at V and 8 bases at J, leaving 8 bases unmatched. The CDR3 extends over 15 amino acids. The germline CDR1 and CDR2 sequences are SGHNT and YENEEA. The CDR3 here is CASSFSAGGSYEQFF. The CDR3 coding sequence is TGTGCCAGCAGCTTTTCAGCGGGGGGCAGCTATGAGCAGTTCTTC.

The V call is TRBV19, the J call TRBJ2-1; 14 bases are a match to TRBD2. The CDR3 loop spans 18 amino acids. Germline V lookup: CDR1 LNHDA, CDR2 SQIVND (reference sequence). V shed 2 bases, J shed 6 bases, and the junction held 9 bases outside the gene matches. CDR3 coding DNA: TGTGCCAGTAGTATACCCCGGACTAGCGGGAGGACTCGCAATGAGCAGTTCTTC. Its translation is CASSIPRTSGRTRNEQFF.

V and J are TRBV10-3 and TRBJ2-2; D not certain. Germline V gives CDR1 ENHRY, CDR2 SYGVKD. V lost 3 bases and J lost 5, with 10 bases in between. The CDR3 is 14 amino acids. The CDR3 protein is CAISDDQSTGELFF. The CDR3 coding sequence is TGTGCCATCAGTGATGACCAATCGACCGGGGAGCTGTTTTTT.

This clone has just one count. This rearrangement joins TRBV6-5 to TRBJ2-7, with D possibly being TRBD1 (6 bases). The germline gives CDR1 MNHEY, CDR2 SVGAGI. V gave up 6 bases and J gave up 2 bases, with 14 bases separating them. The CDR3 covers 14 residues. CDR3 region: CASRMRQATYEQYF. DNA for the CDR3: TGTGCCAGCAGAATGAGACAGGCAACCTACGAGCAGTACTTC.

Comment on this clone: Different DNA sequences within this sample yield the same CDR3. The rearrangement joins TRBV5-6 to TRBJ2-5; D is undetermined. The germline gives CDR1 SGHDT, CDR2 YYEEEE. Trimming removed 0 bases at V and 3 bases at J, with 9 bases between. The CDR3 spans 14 residues. CDR3 DNA sequence: TGTGCCAGCAGCTTGGCCGGACCGAAAGAGACCCAGTACTTC. Protein sequence: CASSLAGPKETQYF.

The V gene is TRBV5-1, the J gene TRBJ1-1; 10 bases are shared with TRBD1. The CDR3 covers 18 residues. Trimming cost V 3 bases and J 0 bases; bases outside gene matches: 11. Germline CDR1 reads SGHRS; CDR2 reads YFSETQ. The CDR3 here is CASSWGTGEHPMNTEAFF. The CDR3 region has the DNA TGCGCCAGCAGCTGGGGGACAGGGGAGCACCCAATGAACACTGAAGCTTTCTTT.

The count of this clone is one. This sequence joins TRBV5-6 and TRBJ2-2, with a tentative D call TRBD1 (6 bases). Germline CDR1 and CDR2: SGHDT and YYEEEE. The CDR3 contains 16 residues. V lost 4 bases and J 1 base, leaving 14 bases between the germline ends. The DNA of the CDR3 is TGTGCCAGCAGCGACGGACAGACTTGGAACACCGGGGAGCTGTTTTTT. Its translation is CASSDGQTWNTGELFF. The full variable domain, with the rest looked up from reference TRBV5-6 and TRBJ2-2, is DAGVTQSPTHLIKTRGQQVTLRCSPKSGHDTVSWYQQALGQGPQFIFQYYEEEERQRGNFPDRFSGHQFPNYSSELNVNALLLGDSALYLCASSDGQTWNTGELFFGEGSRLTVL.

The V gene is TRBV7-9, the J gene TRBJ1-1, with 7 bases lining up with TRBD1. With 0 bases clipped from V and 3 bases from J, the junction kept 7 bases outside the gene matches. The CDR3 extends over 16 amino acids. In germline, CDR1 is SEHNR, CDR2 FQNEAQ (reference sequence). Here the CDR3 DNA reads TGTGCCAGCAGCTTAGCCTCGGGACAGCTAGACACTGAAGCTTTCTTT. As protein: CASSLASGQLDTEAFF.

The chain joins TRBV28 to TRBJ2-1, with D perhaps TRBD2 (7 bases). Deletions cut 5 bases from V and 10 bases from J, with 21 bases between. Germline-derived CDR1 and CDR2 are MDHEN and SYDVKM. The CDR3 consists of 15 residues. The CDR3 is CASSPQEGGRAEQFF. CDR3 sequence (DNA): TGTGCCAGCAGTCCACAGGAGGGGGGGAGGGCAGAGCAGTTCTTC.